The clone carrying this T cell receptor beta chain was detected ten times or more. Its target is not known. All patients were treatment-naive before thyroid surgery. This entry comes from a study of metastatic and nonmetastatic thyroid tumors. The overall study: A comparison of repertoires was made across blood and tumor or nodule tissue from malignant and benign thyroid patients.

In germline, CDR1 is MNHNS, CDR2 SASEGT. Trimming stripped 6 bases from V and 7 bases from J, with 12 bases between. This CDR3 has 13 amino acids. Study results and caveats: Malignant tumors reportedly showed significantly higher TCR beta diversity than benign nodules in both blood and tumor.

In the original processing: Variation in CDR3 across clinicopathological groups served as the basis for constructing a distant-metastasis classifier in papillary thyroid cancer. MiXCR reprocessed the PCR reads for TCRdb. The V and J calls follow TCRdb's processing rather than the paper's. This table holds approximately 24,000 clones, just under 15% found once. The genes are TRBV6-1 and TRBJ1-4; tentative D call: TRBD1 (5 bases). The sequenced sample was blood. This receptor was identified in a female donor with papillary thyroid cancer or a benign thyroid nodule (not recorded which). Some clones in this sample may be carry-over from other donors' samples. The CDR3 spells CASRRGAGEKLFF. The DNA for the CDR3 is TGTGCCAGCAGGAGGGGTGCGGGTGAAAAACTGTTTTTT.